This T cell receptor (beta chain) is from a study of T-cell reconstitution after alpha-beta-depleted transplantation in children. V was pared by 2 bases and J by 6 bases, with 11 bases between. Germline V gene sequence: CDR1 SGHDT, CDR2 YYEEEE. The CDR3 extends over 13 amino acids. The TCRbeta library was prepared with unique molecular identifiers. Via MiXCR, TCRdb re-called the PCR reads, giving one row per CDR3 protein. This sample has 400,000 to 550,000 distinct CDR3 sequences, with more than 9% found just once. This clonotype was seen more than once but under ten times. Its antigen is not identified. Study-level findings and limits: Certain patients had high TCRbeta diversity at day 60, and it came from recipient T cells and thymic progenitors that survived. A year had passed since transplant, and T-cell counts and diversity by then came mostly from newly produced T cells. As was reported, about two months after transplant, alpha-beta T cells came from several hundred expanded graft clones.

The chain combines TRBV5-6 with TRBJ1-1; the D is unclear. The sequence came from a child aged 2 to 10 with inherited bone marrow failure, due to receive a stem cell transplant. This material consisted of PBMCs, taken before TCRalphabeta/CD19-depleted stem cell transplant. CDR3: CASSFREGSEAFF. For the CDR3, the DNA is TGTGCCAGCAGCTTTCGGGAGGGCTCTGAAGCTTTCTTT. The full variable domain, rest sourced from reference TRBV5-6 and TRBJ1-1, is DAGVTQSPTHLIKTRGQQVTLRCSPKSGHDTVSWYQQALGQGPQFIFQYYEEEERQRGNFPDRFSGHQFPNYSSELNVNALLLGDSALYLCASSFREGSEAFFGQGTRLTVV.